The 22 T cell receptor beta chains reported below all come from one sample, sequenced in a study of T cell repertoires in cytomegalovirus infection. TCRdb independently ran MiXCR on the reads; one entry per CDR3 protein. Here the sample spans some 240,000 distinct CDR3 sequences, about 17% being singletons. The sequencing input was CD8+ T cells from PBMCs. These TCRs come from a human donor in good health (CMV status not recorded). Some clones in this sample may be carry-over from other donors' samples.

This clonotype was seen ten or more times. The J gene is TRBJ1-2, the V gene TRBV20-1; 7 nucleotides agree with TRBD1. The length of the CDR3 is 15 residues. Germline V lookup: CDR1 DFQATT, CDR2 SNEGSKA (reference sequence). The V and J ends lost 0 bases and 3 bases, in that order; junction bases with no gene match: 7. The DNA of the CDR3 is TGCAGTGCTAGAGATATAGGGGGCGATGACTATGGCTACACCTTC. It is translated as CSARDIGGDDYGYTF.

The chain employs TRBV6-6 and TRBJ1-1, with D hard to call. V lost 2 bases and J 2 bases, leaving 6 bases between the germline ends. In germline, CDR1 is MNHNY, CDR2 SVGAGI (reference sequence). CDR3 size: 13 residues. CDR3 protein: CASSYVLNTEAFF. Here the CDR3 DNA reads TGTGCCAGCAGTTACGTCCTTAACACTGAAGCTTTCTTT.

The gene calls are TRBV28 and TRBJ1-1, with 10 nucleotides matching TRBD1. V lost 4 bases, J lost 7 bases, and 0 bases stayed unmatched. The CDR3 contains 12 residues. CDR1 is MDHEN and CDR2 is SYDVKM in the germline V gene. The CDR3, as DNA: TGTGCCAGCAGTTGGACAGGGGGTGAAGCTTTCTTT. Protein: CASSWTGGEAFF. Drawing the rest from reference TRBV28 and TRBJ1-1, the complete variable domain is DVKVTQSSRYLVKRTGEKVFLECVQDMDHENMFWYRQDPGLGLRLIYFSYDVKMKEKGDIPEGYSVSREKKERFSLILESASTNQTSMYLCASSWTGGEAFFGQGTRLTVV.

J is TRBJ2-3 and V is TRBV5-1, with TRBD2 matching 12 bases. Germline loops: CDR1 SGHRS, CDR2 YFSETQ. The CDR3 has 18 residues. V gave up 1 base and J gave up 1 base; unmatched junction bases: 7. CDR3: CASSLYSSGGAGTDTQYF. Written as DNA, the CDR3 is TGCGCCAGCAGCTTGTATTCTAGCGGGGGGGCCGGCACAGATACGCAGTATTTT.

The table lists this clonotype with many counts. CDR3 coding DNA: TGTGCCAGCAGCCCGCCCCCTCGCCCGGGACCCCACTATGGCTACACCTTC. It translates to CASSPPPRPGPHYGYTF. The chain joins TRBV7-9 to TRBJ1-2, with D possibly matching TRBD1 (5 bases). Germline CDR1 and CDR2: SEHNR and FQNEAQ (reference sequence). V lost 5 bases, J lost 3 bases, and 22 bases lay in between. The CDR3 extends over 17 amino acids.

The CDR3 here is CASSPQGALFPTWDTQYF. CDR3 nucleotide sequence: TGTGCCAGCAGCCCACAGGGGGCCCTCTTCCCGACGTGGGATACGCAGTATTTT. This chain links TRBV6-5 with TRBJ2-3, with TRBD1 matching 9 bases. Germline CDR1 and CDR2: MNHEY and SVGAGI. The CDR3 covers 18 residues. Trimming at V came to 6 bases and at J to 6 bases, leaving 19 bases not matched to a gene.

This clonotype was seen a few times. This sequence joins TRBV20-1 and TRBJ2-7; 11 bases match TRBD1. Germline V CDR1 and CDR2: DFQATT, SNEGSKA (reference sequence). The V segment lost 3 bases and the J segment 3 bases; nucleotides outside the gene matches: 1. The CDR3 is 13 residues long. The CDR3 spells CSARGQGVYEQYF. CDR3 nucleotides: TGCAGTGCTAGGGGACAGGGGGTCTACGAGCAGTACTTC.

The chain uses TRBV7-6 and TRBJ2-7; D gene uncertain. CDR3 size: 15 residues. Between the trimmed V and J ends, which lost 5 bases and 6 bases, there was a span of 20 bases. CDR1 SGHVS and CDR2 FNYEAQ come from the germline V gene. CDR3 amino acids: CASSPTSGLRREQYF. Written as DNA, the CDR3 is TGTGCCAGCAGCCCGACCTCCGGGCTAAGGCGCGAGCAGTACTTC.

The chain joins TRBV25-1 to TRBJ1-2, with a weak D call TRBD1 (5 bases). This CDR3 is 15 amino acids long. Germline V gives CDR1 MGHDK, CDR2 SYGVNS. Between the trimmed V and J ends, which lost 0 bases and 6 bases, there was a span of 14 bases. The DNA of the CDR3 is TGTGCCAGCAGTGAATATTTCAGGCAGGGACATGGCTACACCTTC. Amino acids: CASSEYFRQGHGYTF.

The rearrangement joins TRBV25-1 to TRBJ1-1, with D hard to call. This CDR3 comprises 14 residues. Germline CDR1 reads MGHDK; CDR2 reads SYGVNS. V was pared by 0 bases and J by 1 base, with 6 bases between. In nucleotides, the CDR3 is TGTGCCAGCAGTGAATATCTAGGGAACACTGAAGCTTTCTTT. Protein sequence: CASSEYLGNTEAFF.

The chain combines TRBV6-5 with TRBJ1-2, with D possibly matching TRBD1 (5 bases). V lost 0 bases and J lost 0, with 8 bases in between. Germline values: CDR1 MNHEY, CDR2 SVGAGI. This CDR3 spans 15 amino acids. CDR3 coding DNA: TGTGCCAGCAGTTACTCGACAGCCTCTAACTATGGCTACACCTTC. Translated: CASSYSTASNYGYTF.

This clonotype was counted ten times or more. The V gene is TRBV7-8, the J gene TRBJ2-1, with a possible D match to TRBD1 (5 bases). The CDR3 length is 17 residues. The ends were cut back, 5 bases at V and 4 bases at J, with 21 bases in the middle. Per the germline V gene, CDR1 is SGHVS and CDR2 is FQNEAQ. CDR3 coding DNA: TGTGCCAGCAGCCTCGACAATGATCCAGGGTATTACAATGAGCAGTTCTTC. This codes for CASSLDNDPGYYNEQFF.

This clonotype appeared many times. CDR3 in DNA: TGTGCCAGCAGTGTCCCGGACAGGGGCCCCTCGGCCACAGATACGCAGTATTTT. Its translation is CASSVPDRGPSATDTQYF. The chain couples TRBV12-3 or TRBV12-4 to TRBJ2-3, with 9 bases that match TRBD1. The V and J ends lost 5 bases and 2 bases, in that order; junction bases with no gene match: 14. The length of the CDR3 is 18 residues.

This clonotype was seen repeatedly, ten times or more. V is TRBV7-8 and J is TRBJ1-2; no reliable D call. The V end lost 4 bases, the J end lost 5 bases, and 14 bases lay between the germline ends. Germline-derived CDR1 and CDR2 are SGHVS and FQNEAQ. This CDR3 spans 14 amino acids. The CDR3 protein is CASSSIGDSYGYTF. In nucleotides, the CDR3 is TGTGCCAGCAGCTCAATCGGGGATTCTTATGGCTACACCTTC.

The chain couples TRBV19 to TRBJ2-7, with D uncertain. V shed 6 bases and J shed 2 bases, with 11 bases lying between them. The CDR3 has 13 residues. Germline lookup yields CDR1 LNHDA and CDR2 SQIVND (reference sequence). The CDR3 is CASSTAVAYEQYF. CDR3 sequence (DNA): TGTGCCAGTAGCACCGCGGTGGCCTACGAGCAGTACTTC.

CDR3 DNA sequence: TGCGCCAGCAGCCGAAAACTAGCAGAGACCCAGTACTTC. Its translation: CASSRKLAETQYF. This rearrangement joins TRBV5-1 to TRBJ2-5, with D perhaps TRBD2 (6 bases). Trimming shortened V by 4 bases and J by 4 bases, and 11 bases separated the two germline ends. The CDR3 loop spans 13 amino acids. Germline V CDR1 and CDR2: SGHRS, YFSETQ.

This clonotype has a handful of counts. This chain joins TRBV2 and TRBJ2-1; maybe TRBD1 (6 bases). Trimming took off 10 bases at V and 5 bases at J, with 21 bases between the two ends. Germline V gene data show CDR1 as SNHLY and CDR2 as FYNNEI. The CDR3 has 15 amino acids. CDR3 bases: TGTGCCATCACAGCACTCTTGGACAGCAACAATGAGCAGTTCTTC. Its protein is CAITALLDSNNEQFF.

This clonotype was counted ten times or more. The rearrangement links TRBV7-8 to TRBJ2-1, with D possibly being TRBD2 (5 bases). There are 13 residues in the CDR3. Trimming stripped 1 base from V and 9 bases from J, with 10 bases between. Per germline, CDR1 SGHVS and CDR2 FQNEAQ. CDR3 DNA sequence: TGTGCCAGCAGCTTAGGGGCTGAGGGTGAGCAGTTCTTC. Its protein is CASSLGAEGEQFF.

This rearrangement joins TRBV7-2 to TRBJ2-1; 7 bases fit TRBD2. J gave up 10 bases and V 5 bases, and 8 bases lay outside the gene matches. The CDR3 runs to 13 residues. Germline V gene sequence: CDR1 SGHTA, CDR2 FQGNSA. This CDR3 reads CASSPSTGGEQFF. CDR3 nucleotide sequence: TGTGCCAGCAGCCCATCGACGGGGGGAGAGCAGTTCTTC.

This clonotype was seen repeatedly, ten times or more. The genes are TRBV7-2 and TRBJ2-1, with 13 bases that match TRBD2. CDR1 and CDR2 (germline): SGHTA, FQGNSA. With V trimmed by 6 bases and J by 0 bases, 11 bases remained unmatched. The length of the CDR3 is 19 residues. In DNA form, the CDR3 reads TGTGCCAGCAGTCGCAGACTAGCGGGGGGACAGAGCTCCTACAATGAGCAGTTCTTC. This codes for CASSRRLAGGQSSYNEQFF. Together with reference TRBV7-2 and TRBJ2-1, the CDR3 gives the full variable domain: GAGVSQSPSNKVTEKGKDVELRCDPISGHTALYWYRQSLGQGLEFLIYFQGNSAPDKSGLPSDRFSAERTGGSVSTLTIQRTQQEDSAVYLCASSRRLAGGQSSYNEQFFGPGTRLTVL.

In DNA, the CDR3 is TGTGCCAGCAGTTATAACGACAGGTGGGGGGAGCAGTACTTC. Translating it yields CASSYNDRWGEQYF. J is TRBJ2-7 and V is TRBV6-2 or TRBV6-3, with D possibly matching TRBD1 (6 bases). The germline CDR1 and CDR2 sequences are MNHEY and SVGEGT. The germline V and J ends were trimmed by 3 bases and 7 bases, with 16 bases remaining between them. There are 14 residues in the CDR3.

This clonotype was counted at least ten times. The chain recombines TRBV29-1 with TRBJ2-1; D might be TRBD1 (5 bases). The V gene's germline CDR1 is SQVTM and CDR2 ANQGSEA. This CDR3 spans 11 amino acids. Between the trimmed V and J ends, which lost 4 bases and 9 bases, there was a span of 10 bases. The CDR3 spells CSVGEGAEQFF. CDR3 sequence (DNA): TGCAGCGTTGGGGAAGGGGCTGAGCAGTTCTTC.